This T cell receptor (beta chain) was documented in a study of shared clonotypes between healthy human individuals. Per germline, CDR1 LNHNV and CDR2 YYDKDF (reference sequence). There are 18 residues in the CDR3. V shed 0 bases and J shed 2 bases, with 19 bases lying between them. Among the donors, all were Caucasian adults who lived in Nashville, Tennessee. The protocol was immunoSEQ multiplex PCR, while the TCRdb copy is restricted to in-frame clones and leaves out a portion. The sample carries over 1.4 million clones, around 97% recorded once. The sequencing sample was made of naive CD4+ T cells sorted from blood. Subset here: CD45RA+ positively selected. The genes are TRBV15 and TRBJ1-1; tentative D call: TRBD1 (5 bases). The source of this sequence is a man aged 25 to 40 in good health. The CDR3 spells CATSRDLEGMGANTEAFF. The CDR3 bases are TGTGCCACCAGCAGAGATCTCGAGGGGATGGGTGCTAACACTGAAGCTTTCTTT.